Listed below are T cell receptor beta chains from one sample, sequenced in a study of spatial heterogeneity in lung cancer. TCRdb reanalysed the 5' RACE reads using MiXCR and keeps one entry per CDR3 protein. In the table there are some 45,000 distinct CDR3 sequences, 10% to 15% of which are singletons. The material was PBMCs, obtained at surgery. Receptors were obtained from a female donor with early-stage non-small cell lung cancer. Each CDR3 is given with its conserved first and last residue. A D gene is named only where the DNA matches it firmly.

CDR3aa: CASSLYRDSYSYEQYF; d_gene: TRBD1; j_gene: TRBJ2-7; v_gene: TRBV28
CDR3aa: CSVEADRGPLNTEAFF; d_gene: TRBD1; j_gene: TRBJ1-1; v_gene: TRBV29-1
CDR3aa: CASSARTGANTIYF; d_gene: TRBD1; j_gene: TRBJ1-3; v_gene: TRBV7-8
CDR3aa: CASRPQGSDGYTF; d_gene: TRBD1; j_gene: TRBJ1-2; v_gene: TRBV2
CDR3aa: CASSGLAGGLSTDTQYF; d_gene: TRBD2; j_gene: TRBJ2-3; v_gene: TRBV3-1
CDR3aa: CASGLVSSGQWFTEAFF; d_gene: NA; j_gene: TRBJ1-1; v_gene: TRBV12-5
CDR3aa: CASTKMGMGTEAFF; d_gene: NA; j_gene: TRBJ1-1; v_gene: TRBV6-2/TRBV6-3
CDR3aa: CASSQNWAGANTGELFF; d_gene: NA; j_gene: TRBJ2-2; v_gene: TRBV4-3
CDR3aa: CASSLSGAGGIDTQYF; d_gene: TRBD2; j_gene: TRBJ2-3; v_gene: TRBV7-2
CDR3aa: CASSLDWGGVGDTEAFF; d_gene: NA; j_gene: TRBJ1-1; v_gene: TRBV11-2
CDR3aa: CASSVAAGEDQPQHF; d_gene: NA; j_gene: TRBJ1-5; v_gene: TRBV9
CDR3aa: CASSLLGDYGYTF; d_gene: NA; j_gene: TRBJ1-2; v_gene: TRBV7-9
CDR3aa: CATSSYSGGIGETQYF; d_gene: TRBD2; j_gene: TRBJ2-5; v_gene: TRBV15
CDR3aa: CASSHTYRSPYEQYF; d_gene: NA; j_gene: TRBJ2-7; v_gene: TRBV4-3
CDR3aa: CAISQRGPTGSTDTQYF; d_gene: NA; j_gene: TRBJ2-3; v_gene: TRBV10-3